This T cell receptor beta chain was recovered during a study of blood T cell repertoires in COVID-19. There are 14 residues in the CDR3. After removal of 4 bases from V and 6 bases from J, the junction contained 6 bases not matched to a gene. Looked up from germline, CDR1 is KGHSH and CDR2 is LQKENI. Per the original data handling: Amplification from reference gene primers served as the basis for estimated nucleated cell counts. Clones were sequenced by immunoSEQ multiplex PCR, and TCRdb holds only the in-frame ones, with some missing. For V, J and clone size, that table is used; D and trimming come from the DNA. The sample consists of around 190,000 clones, 86% of them appearing once.

The chain links TRBV18 to TRBJ2-7; 10 positions agree with TRBD1. This sequence originates from a man in his 70s with active or convalescent COVID-19. The specimen sequenced was peripheral blood. CDR3 sequence reads: CASSQDRGKGEQYF. The CDR3 nucleotides read TGTGCCAGCTCACAGGACAGGGGGAAAGGCGAGCAGTACTTC.